This is a list of T cell receptor beta chains from one sample in a study of cytomegalovirus exposure and HLA in healthy donors. TCRdb keeps only in-frame clones here, not all; method: immunoSEQ multiplex PCR. The data hold fewer than 250,000 clones, with roughly 87% observed a single time. The sample consisted of PBMCs. These receptors were collected from a man aged 40-49 years in good health and CMV-seropositive. The CDR3 runs from the conserved cysteine through the conserved F or W. D genes are given only for firm matches. Clone size is given for some rows only: seen once, a few or many times, or a class if the clone is expanded.

>once|TRBV4-2|15|NA|TRBJ1-6
TGTGCCAGCAGCCAAGCCGTCGGGGGGCATTCACCCCTCCACTTT
CASSQAVGGHSPLHF
>once|TRBV7-6|17|TRBD2|TRBJ2-1
TGTGCCAGCAGCTTAGTCCTTAGGACTAGCGGGTCGAATGAGCAGTTCTTC
CASSLVLRTSGSNEQFF
>NA|TRBV7-9|12|NA|TRBJ1-1
TGTTCCAGCAGCTCCACCGGGGGGGTAGCTTTCTTT
CSSSSTGGVAFF
>few|TRBV30|12|NA|TRBJ2-5
TGTGCCTGGAGTGTAGCGGATGAGACCCAGTACTTC
CAWSVADETQYF
>NA|TRBV7-2|15|NA|TRBJ2-1
TGTGCCAGCAGTGTAGCGGTTAGCTCCTACAATGAGCAGTTCTTC
CASSVAVSSYNEQFF
>once|TRBV29-1|16|TRBD1|TRBJ2-1
TGCAGCGTTGGACAGGGGGCGGCTAGCCTTTACAATGAGCAGTTCTTC
CSVGQGAASLYNEQFF
>NA|TRBV5-1|15|NA|TRBJ2-1
TGCGCCAGCAGCCCAGGGGGGAGCTCCTACAATGAGCAGTTCTTC
CASSPGGSSYNEQFF
>NA|TRBV5-4|16|TRBD2|TRBJ2-1
TGTGCCAGCAGCTTGGGTGGCCTCGGGGGGTTCAATGAGCAGTTCTTC
CASSLGGLGGFNEQFF
>NA|TRBV9|19|NA|TRBJ2-3
TGTGCCAGCAGCGTTGCCCGGGGTAGCCCTGGGGATAGCACAGATACGCAGTATTTT
CASSVARGSPGDSTDTQYF
>NA|TRBV14|15|NA|TRBJ1-4
TGTGCCAGCAGCCAAGCAGGGATGGGGAATGAAAAACTGTTTTTT
CASSQAGMGNEKLFF
>NA|TRBV5-1|15|NA|TRBJ2-2
TGCGCCAGCAGTGCTCGGGGGTCCGGAACCGGGGAGCTGTTTTTT
CASSARGSGTGELFF
>NA|TRBV7-9|15|NA|TRBJ2-2
TGTGCCAGCAGCTTAGAACCAAGGGGGTCCGGGGAGCTGTTTTTT
CASSLEPRGSGELFF
>NA|TRBV10-2|16|TRBD2|TRBJ2-1
TGCGCCAGCAAACGGACTAGTACTCCCAACTACAATGAGCAGTTCTTC
CASKRTSTPNYNEQFF
>NA|TRBV27|15|TRBD1|TRBJ1-6
TGTGCCAGCAGTTTTTACAGGGGGAGGGATTCACCCCTCCACTTT
CASSFYRGRDSPLHF
>NA|TRBV7-9|14|NA|TRBJ2-7
TGTGCCAGCAGCCCGACTTCGAGCGTCGGCGAGCAGTACTTC
CASSPTSSVGEQYF
>NA|TRBV5-6|12|NA|TRBJ2-1
TGTGCCAGCAGCTCGGGGGGCTACCAACAGTTCTTC
CASSSGGYQQFF